A selection of T cell receptor beta chains follows, all from one sample in a study of identical twins. TCRdb independently ran MiXCR on the 5' RACE reads; one entry per CDR3 protein. The table lists about 530,000 distinct CDR3 sequences, nearly 15% of them singletons. These same data were also listed under a study on yellow fever vaccine responses in identical twins.

Material for sequencing was CD4+ T cells sorted from blood. Receptor source: a young woman in good health. The CDR3 runs from the conserved cysteine through the conserved F or W. The D gene is left open where the match is weak. Clone size, where shown, is once, few, many, or a class for clones that have expanded.

d_call j_call v_call clone_size cdr3_aa cdr3_nt
NA TRBJ2-7 TRBV2 few CASSEALQGPYEQYF TGTGCCAGCAGTGAAGCGCTTCAGGGGCCCTACGAGCAGTACTTC
TRBD2 TRBJ2-4 TRBV20-1 NA CSATKGLAGSPKNIQYF TGCAGTGCTACCAAGGGACTAGCGGGGTCGCCCAAAAACATTCAGTACTTC
TRBD1 TRBJ1-2 TRBV2 NA CASSGGQSNYGYTF TGTGCCAGCAGTGGGGGACAGTCCAACTATGGCTACACCTTC
NA TRBJ2-1 TRBV5-1 once CASSLEWGSSYNEQFF TGCGCCAGCAGCTTGGAGTGGGGGAGCTCCTACAATGAGCAGTTCTTC
NA TRBJ2-7 TRBV2 few CASRTDNKEQYF TGTGCCAGCCGCACAGATAATAAGGAGCAGTACTTC
NA TRBJ2-2 TRBV7-6 once CASSPAYSVSGELFF TGTGCCAGCAGCCCAGCTTATTCGGTGTCCGGGGAGCTGTTTTTT
NA TRBJ2-1 TRBV7-6 few CASSLEGRYNEQFF TGTGCCAGCAGCTTAGAGGGGAGATACAATGAGCAGTTCTTC
NA TRBJ2-3 TRBV18 NA CASSPVQGPSTDTQYF TGTGCCAGCTCACCAGTGCAGGGTCCAAGCACAGATACGCAGTATTTT
NA TRBJ2-6 TRBV11-2 few CASSVTGNSGANVLTF TGTGCCAGCAGCGTAACAGGGAACTCTGGGGCCAACGTCCTGACTTTC
NA TRBJ2-7 TRBV27 NA CASSATDRSTSYEQYF TGTGCCAGCAGTGCGACTGACAGGTCGACCTCCTACGAGCAGTACTTC
TRBD2 TRBJ2-1 TRBV3-1 many CASSQRGGYNEQFF TGTGCCAGCAGCCAGCGGGGGGGCTACAATGAGCAGTTCTTC
NA TRBJ2-5 TRBV7-2 NA CASSLVPRRGEETQYF TGTGCCAGCAGCTTGGTGCCTCGGAGAGGGGAAGAGACCCAGTACTTC
NA TRBJ1-1 TRBV5-1 many CASSLGEFMNTEAFF TGCGCCAGCAGCTTGGGGGAGTTTATGAACACTGAAGCTTTCTTT
NA TRBJ2-2 TRBV14 NA CASRLGFGELFF TGTGCCAGCCGACTCGGGTTCGGGGAGCTGTTTTTT
NA TRBJ1-2 TRBV7-6 NA CASGGNYGYTF TGTGCCAGCGGGGGAAACTATGGCTACACCTTC
TRBD1 TRBJ2-3 TRBV29-1 NA CSATKFPGQGTTDTQYF TGCAGCGCCACCAAGTTCCCAGGACAGGGGACCACAGATACGCAGTATTTT
NA TRBJ2-3 TRBV5-6 many CASSLSYLLDTQYF TGTGCCAGCAGCTTGTCCTACCTTCTAGATACGCAGTATTTT
NA TRBJ1-3 TRBV11-2 NA CASSFRGQGPSSGNTIYF TGTGCCAGCAGCTTTCGTGGGCAGGGACCAAGTTCTGGAAACACCATATATTTT
TRBD2 TRBJ2-1 TRBV20-1 many CSAFGLAGVYNEQFF TGCAGTGCTTTCGGACTAGCGGGGGTATACAATGAGCAGTTCTTC
NA TRBJ2-1 TRBV6-6 few CASSPQMINEQFF TGTGCCAGCAGTCCCCAGATGATCAATGAGCAGTTCTTC
NA TRBJ2-7 TRBV3-1 NA CASSHTTGSGSYEQYF TGTGCCAGCAGCCACACAACGGGGTCGGGCTCCTACGAGCAGTACTTC